This TCR beta chain was retrieved from a study of T cells in Graves' hyperthyroidism and ophthalmopathy. Study-level background: Once the initial diagnosis was made, peripheral blood was obtained before any treatment.

This clonotype was detected many times. Its antigen is not known. Study observations and caveats: Within blood appeared most thyroid clonotypes that had expanded above 0.001.

The CDR3 spans 16 residues. Germline V gene data show CDR1 as MNHNS and CDR2 as SASEGT. J lost 1 base, V lost 7 bases, and 10 bases had no gene match. TCR beta CDR3 sequences were amplified from RNA transcripts. The study used the HTBI primer set for a first-round RT-PCR of the TCR CDR3. Via MiXCR, TCRdb re-called the multiplex PCR reads, giving one row per CDR3 protein. The sample consists of 310,000 or so distinct CDR3 sequences, approximately 15% of them appearing once. This rearrangement joins TRBV6-1 to TRBJ2-5, with 9 bases fitting TRBD2. The sequenced sample consisted of blood. This TCR was recovered from a woman aged 55 to 70 with Graves' ophthalmopathy. The CDR3 DNA is TGTGCCAGCACCTCGACTAGCGGCGCTCCCCAAGAGACCCAGTACTTC. Translated: CASTSTSGAPQETQYF.